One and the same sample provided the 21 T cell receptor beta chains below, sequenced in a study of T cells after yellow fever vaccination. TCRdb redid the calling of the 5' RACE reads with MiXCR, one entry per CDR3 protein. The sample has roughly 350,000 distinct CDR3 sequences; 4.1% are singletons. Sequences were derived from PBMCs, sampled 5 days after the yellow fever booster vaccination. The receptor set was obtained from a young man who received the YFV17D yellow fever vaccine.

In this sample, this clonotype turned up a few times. The CDR3 spells CASSFTATGNTIYF. The CDR3 coding sequence is TGTGCCAGCAGCTTCACAGCGACTGGAAACACCATATATTTT. The chain uses TRBV7-9 and TRBJ1-3; D is uncertain. Trimming cost V 3 bases and J 2 bases, with 8 bases left between them. The CDR3 runs 14 residues. In germline, CDR1 is SEHNR, CDR2 FQNEAQ (reference sequence).

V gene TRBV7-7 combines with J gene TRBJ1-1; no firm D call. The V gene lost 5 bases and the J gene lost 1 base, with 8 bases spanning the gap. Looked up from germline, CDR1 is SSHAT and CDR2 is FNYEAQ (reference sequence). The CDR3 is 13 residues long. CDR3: CASSASKNTEAFF. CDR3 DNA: TGTGCCAGCAGCGCATCGAAGAACACTGAAGCTTTCTTT. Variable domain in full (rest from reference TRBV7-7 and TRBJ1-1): GAGVSQSPRYKVTKRGQDVTLRCDPISSHATLYWYQQALGQGPEFLTYFNYEAQPDKSGLPSDRFSAERPEGSISTLTIQRTEQRDSAMYRCASSASKNTEAFFGQGTRLTVV.

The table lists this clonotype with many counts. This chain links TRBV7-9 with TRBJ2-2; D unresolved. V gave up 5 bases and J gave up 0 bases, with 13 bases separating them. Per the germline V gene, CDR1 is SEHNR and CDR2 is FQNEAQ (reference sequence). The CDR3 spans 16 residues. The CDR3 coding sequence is TGTGCCAGCAGCCCTCGCGACGGTGCGAACACCGGGGAGCTGTTTTTT. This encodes CASSPRDGANTGELFF. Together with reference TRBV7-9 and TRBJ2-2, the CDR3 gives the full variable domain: DTGVSQNPRHKITKRGQNVTFRCDPISEHNRLYWYRQTLGQGPEFLTYFQNEAQLEKSRLLSDRFSAERPKGSFSTLEIQRTEQGDSAMYLCASSPRDGANTGELFFGEGSRLTVL.

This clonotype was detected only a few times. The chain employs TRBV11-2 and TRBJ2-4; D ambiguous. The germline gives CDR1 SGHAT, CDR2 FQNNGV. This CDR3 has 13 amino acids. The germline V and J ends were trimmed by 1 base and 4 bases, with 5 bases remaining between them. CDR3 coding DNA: TGTGCCAGCAGCTTAGCAGTAAAAAACATTCAGTACTTC. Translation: CASSLAVKNIQYF.

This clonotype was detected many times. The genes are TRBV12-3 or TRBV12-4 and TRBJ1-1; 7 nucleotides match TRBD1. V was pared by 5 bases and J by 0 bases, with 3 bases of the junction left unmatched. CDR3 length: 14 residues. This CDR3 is CASSRGRVNTEAFF. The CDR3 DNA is TGTGCCAGCAGTAGGGGGCGAGTGAACACTGAAGCTTTCTTT.

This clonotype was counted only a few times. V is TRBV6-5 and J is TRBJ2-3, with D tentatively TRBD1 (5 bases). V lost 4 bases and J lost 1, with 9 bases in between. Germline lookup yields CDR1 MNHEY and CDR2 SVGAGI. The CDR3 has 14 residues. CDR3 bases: TGTGCCAGCAGTTCTATACAGGGCACAGATACGCAGTATTTT. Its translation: CASSSIQGTDTQYF.

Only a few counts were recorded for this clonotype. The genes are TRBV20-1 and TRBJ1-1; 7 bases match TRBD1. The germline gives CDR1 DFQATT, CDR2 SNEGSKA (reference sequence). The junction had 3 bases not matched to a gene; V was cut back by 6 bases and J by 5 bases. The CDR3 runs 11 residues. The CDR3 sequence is CSARGLTEAFF. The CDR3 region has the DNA TGCAGTGCCAGGGGGTTAACTGAAGCTTTCTTT.

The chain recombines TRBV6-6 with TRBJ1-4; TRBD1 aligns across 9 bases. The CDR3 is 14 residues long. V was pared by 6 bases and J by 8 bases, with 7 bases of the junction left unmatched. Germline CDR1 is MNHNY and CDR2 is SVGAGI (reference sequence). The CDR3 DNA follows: TGTGCCAGCAGCCTACAGGGGGCCCGCGAAAAACTGTTTTTT. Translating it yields CASSLQGAREKLFF.

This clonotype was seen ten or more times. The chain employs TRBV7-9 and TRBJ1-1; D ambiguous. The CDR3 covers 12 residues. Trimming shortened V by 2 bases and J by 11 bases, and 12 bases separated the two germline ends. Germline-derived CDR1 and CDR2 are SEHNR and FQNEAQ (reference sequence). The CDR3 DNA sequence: TGTGCCAGCAGCTTATCTAGGGCGGGGGCTTTCTTT. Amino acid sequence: CASSLSRAGAFF.

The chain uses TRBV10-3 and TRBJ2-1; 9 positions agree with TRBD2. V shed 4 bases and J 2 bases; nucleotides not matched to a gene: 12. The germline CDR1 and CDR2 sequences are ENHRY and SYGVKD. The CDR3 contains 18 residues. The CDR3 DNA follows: TGTGCCATCAGTGGAGATTTAGCGGGGGCCCTAACCTACAATGAGCAGTTCTTC. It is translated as CAISGDLAGALTYNEQFF.

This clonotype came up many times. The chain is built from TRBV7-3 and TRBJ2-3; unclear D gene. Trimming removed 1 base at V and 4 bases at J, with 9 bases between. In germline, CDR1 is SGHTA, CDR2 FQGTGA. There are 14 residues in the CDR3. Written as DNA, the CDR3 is TGTGCCAGCAGCTTAAGAGCTTCGGCAGATACGCAGTATTTT. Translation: CASSLRASADTQYF.

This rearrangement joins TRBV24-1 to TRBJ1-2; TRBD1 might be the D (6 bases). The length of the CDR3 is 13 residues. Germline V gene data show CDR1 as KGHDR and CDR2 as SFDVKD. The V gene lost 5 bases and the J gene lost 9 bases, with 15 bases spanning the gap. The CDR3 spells CATSGLQGQSYTF. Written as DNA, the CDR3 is TGTGCCACCAGTGGTCTCCAGGGGCAGAGCTACACCTTC.

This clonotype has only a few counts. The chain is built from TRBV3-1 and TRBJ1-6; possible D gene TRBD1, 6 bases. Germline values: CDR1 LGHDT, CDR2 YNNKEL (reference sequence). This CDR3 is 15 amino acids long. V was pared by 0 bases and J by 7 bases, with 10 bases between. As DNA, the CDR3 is TGTGCCAGCAGCCAAGAATACACAGGGAATTCACCCCTCCACTTT. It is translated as CASSQEYTGNSPLHF.

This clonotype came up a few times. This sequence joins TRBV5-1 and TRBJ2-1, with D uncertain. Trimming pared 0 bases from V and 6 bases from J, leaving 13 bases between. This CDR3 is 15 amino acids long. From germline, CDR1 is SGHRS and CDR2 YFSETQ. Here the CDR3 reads CASSLVLTSFNEQFF. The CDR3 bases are TGCGCCAGCAGCTTGGTTCTAACCTCTTTCAATGAGCAGTTCTTC.

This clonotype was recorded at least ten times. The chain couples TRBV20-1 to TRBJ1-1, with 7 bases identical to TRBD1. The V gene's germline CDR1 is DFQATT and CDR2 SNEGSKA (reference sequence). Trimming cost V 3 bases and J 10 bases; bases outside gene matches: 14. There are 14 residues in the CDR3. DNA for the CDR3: TGCAGTGCTAGGAGGGACAGCTTAGGGGATTCAGCTTTCTTT. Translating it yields CSARRDSLGDSAFF.

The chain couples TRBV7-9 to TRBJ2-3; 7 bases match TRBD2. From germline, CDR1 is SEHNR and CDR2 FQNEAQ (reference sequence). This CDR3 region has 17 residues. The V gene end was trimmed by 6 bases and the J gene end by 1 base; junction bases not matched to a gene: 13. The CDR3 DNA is TGTGCCAGCAGACCCGGGTGGCTAGCGGAGCGCACAGATACGCAGTATTTT. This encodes CASRPGWLAERTDTQYF.

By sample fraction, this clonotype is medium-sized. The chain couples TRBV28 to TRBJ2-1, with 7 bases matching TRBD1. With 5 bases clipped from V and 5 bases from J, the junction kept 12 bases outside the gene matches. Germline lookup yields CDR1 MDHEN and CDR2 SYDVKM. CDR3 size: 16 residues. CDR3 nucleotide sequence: TGTGCCAGCAGTCCGCCTCGGGACAGCCACAACAATGAGCAGTTCTTC. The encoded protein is CASSPPRDSHNNEQFF.

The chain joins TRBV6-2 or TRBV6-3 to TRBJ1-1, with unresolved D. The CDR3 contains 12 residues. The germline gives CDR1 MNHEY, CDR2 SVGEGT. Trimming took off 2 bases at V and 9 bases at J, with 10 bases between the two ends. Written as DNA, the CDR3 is TGTGCCAGCAGTTACGGTTCACGCCAAGCTTTCTTT. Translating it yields CASSYGSRQAFF.

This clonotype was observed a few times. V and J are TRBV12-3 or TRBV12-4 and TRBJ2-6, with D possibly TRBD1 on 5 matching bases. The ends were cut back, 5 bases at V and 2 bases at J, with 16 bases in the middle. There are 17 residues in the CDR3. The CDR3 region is CASSPGAGKAGANVLTF. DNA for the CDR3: TGTGCCAGCAGTCCTGGGGCAGGGAAGGCTGGGGCCAACGTCCTGACTTTC.

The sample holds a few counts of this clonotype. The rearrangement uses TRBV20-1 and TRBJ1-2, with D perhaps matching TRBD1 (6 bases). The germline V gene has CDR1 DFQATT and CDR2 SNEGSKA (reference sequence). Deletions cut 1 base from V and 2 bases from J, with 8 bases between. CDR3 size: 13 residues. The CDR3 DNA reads TGCAGTGCTAGAGGACAGGCGAACTATGGCTACACCTTC. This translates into CSARGQANYGYTF.

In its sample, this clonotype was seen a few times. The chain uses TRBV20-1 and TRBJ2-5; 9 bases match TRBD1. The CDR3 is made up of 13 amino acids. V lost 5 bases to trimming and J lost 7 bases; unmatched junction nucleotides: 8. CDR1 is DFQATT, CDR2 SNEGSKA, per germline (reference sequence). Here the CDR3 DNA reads TGCAGTGCTCATTACAGGGGGCAGGGGACCCAGTACTTC. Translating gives CSAHYRGQGTQYF.